These 11 T cell receptor beta chains share one sample of origin, sequenced in a study of blood T cell repertoires in COVID-19. Profiled with immunoSEQ multiplex PCR; TCRdb holds only in-frame clones, not every one. The table shows around 6,000 clones, with just under 75% occurring only once. The sequencing input was peripheral blood. Source of these receptors: a man aged 55 to 70 with acute or convalescent COVID-19.

The rearrangement joins TRBV6-6 to TRBJ1-2, with no clear D. V was clipped by 0 bases and J by 0 bases, with 8 bases between them. This CDR3 has 15 residues. The germline CDR1 and CDR2 sequences are MNHNY and SVGAGI (reference sequence). Written as DNA, the CDR3 is TGTGCCAGCAGTTACTCACAGCTCGCTAACTATGGCTACACCTTC. Translated, it gives CASSYSQLANYGYTF.

About this clone: This CDR3 is also generated by other DNA sequences in the sample. V and J are TRBV2 and TRBJ1-1; no reliable D call. Germline loops: CDR1 SNHLY, CDR2 FYNNEI. The CDR3 extends over 13 amino acids. Deletions cut 1 base from V and 1 base from J, with 4 bases between. Here the CDR3 reads CASSEEQNTEAFF. For the CDR3, the DNA is TGTGCCAGCAGTGAAGAACAGAACACTGAAGCTTTCTTT.

On this clone: At one end, the junction sequence differs from germline, possibly due to a read error. The chain recombines TRBV7-7 with TRBJ2-5; TRBD2 matches at 15 bases. The V gene's germline CDR1 is SSHAT and CDR2 FNYEAQ (reference sequence). This CDR3 region has 17 residues. Written as DNA, the CDR3 is TGTGCTAGCAGCCCGGGGACTAGCGGGAGGATGCAAGAGACCCAGTACTTC. Translating gives CASSPGTSGRMQETQYF.

The rearrangement links TRBV19 to TRBJ2-2; D is uncertain. Germline CDR1 LNHDA, CDR2 SQIVND (reference sequence). V was shortened by 2 bases and J by 1 base, with 11 bases between the two germline ends. The CDR3 loop spans 16 amino acids. The CDR3 reads CASSISRSLNTGELFF. The CDR3 DNA is TGTGCCAGTAGTATAAGTAGAAGCTTGAACACCGGGGAGCTGTTTTTT. Filled out from reference TRBV19 and TRBJ2-2, the complete variable domain reads DGGITQSPKYLFRKEGQNVTLSCEQNLNHDAMYWYRQDPGQGLRLIYYSQIVNDFQKGDIAEGYSVSREKKESFPLTVTSAQKNPTAFYLCASSISRSLNTGELFFGEGSRLTVL.

The sample holds one count of this clone. The CDR3 bases are TGTGCCAGCAGCCCCACCCGAGGATATGGCTACACCTTC. Translating it yields CASSPTRGYGYTF. This rearrangement joins TRBV7-8 to TRBJ1-2; D is unresolved. Trimming took off 5 bases at V and 5 bases at J, with 12 bases between the two ends. The CDR3 is made up of 13 amino acids. Germline CDR1 reads SGHVS; CDR2 reads FQNEAQ.

This clone was counted between two and nine times. The chain employs TRBV14 and TRBJ1-2; D call uncertain. V was clipped by 2 bases and J by 2 bases, with 6 bases between them. The germline V gene has CDR1 SGHDN and CDR2 FVKESK. This CDR3 region has 13 residues. Written as DNA, the CDR3 is TGTGCCAGCAGCCAATTGGCCAACTATGGCTACACCTTC. It encodes CASSQLANYGYTF.

This clone has only one observation. This chain connects TRBV6-5 to TRBJ2-7; D unresolved. The CDR3 sequence is 12 residues long. V lost 2 bases, J lost 6 bases, and 8 bases lay in between. CDR1 and CDR2 from the germline V gene are MNHEY and SVGAGI. This chain's CDR3 is CASSYPGREQYF. The DNA of the CDR3 is TGTGCCAGCAGTTACCCCGGTCGCGAGCAGTACTTC.

The chain couples TRBV5-5 to TRBJ1-5; no firm D call. The germline CDR1 and CDR2 sequences are SGHKS and YYEKEE (reference sequence). The V end lost 1 base, the J end lost 0 bases, and 8 bases lay between the germline ends. The CDR3 has 15 residues. DNA of the CDR3: TGTGCCAGCAGCTTGTTACAGATTAGCAATCAGCCCCAGCATTTT. As protein: CASSLLQISNQPQHF.

The chain links TRBV19 to TRBJ2-3; the D gene is possibly TRBD2 (6 bases). The length of the CDR3 is 13 residues. The V end lost 4 bases, the J end lost 3 bases, and 8 bases lay between the germline ends. Per germline, CDR1 LNHDA and CDR2 SQIVND (reference sequence). DNA for the CDR3: TGTGCCAGTAGTACCGGGGGTACAGATACGCAGTATTTT. This gives the protein CASSTGGTDTQYF.

V and J are TRBV10-2 and TRBJ2-7; the match to TRBD2 covers 9 bases. CDR3 size: 14 residues. Germline loops: CDR1 WSHSY, CDR2 SAAADI. With V trimmed by 7 bases and J by 6 bases, 10 bases remained unmatched. The CDR3 DNA sequence: TGCGCCAGCACAGCTCGTAGCGGGAGCTCCGAGCAGTACTTC. Encoded protein: CASTARSGSSEQYF.

This clone was seen only a few times. The chain couples TRBV4-1 to TRBJ1-2; TRBD1 might be the D (5 bases). This CDR3 comprises 16 residues. CDR1 MGHRA and CDR2 YSYEKL come from the germline V gene. V was shortened by 4 bases and J by 3 bases, with 18 bases between the two germline ends. CDR3 sequence reads: CASSPTGSVGDYGYTF. As DNA, the CDR3 is TGCGCCAGCAGCCCTACCGGGTCGGTAGGGGACTATGGCTACACCTTC.